What follows are 9 T cell receptor beta chains derived from one specimen sequenced in a study of cytomegalovirus exposure and HLA in healthy donors. The study ran its PCR with 60 Vbeta and 13 Jbeta primers. Assay: immunoSEQ multiplex PCR; the TCRdb copy retains only in-frame clones and omits some. The sample data list about 39,000 clones. Sequences were obtained from PBMCs. Every receptor here comes from a woman in her 30s in good health and CMV-seropositive.

This chain connects TRBV7-9 to TRBJ1-2, with 10 bases identical to TRBD1. Germline-derived CDR1 and CDR2 are SEHNR and FQNEAQ (reference sequence). After removal of 5 bases from V and 0 bases from J, the junction contained 9 bases not matched to a gene. The CDR3 is made up of 17 amino acids. This CDR3 reads CASSQTGGLGSNYGYTF. CDR3 nucleotide sequence: TGTGCCAGCAGCCAGACAGGGGGCCTTGGATCTAACTATGGCTACACCTTC.

The chain employs TRBV18 and TRBJ2-5; no clear D gene. TRBJ2-7 matches the DNA end more closely, so the J call is doubtful. Germline loops: CDR1 KGHSH, CDR2 LQKENI. The CDR3 runs 12 residues. CDR3 sequence reads: CASSPVSYEQYF. Here the CDR3 DNA reads TGTGCCAGCTCACCCGTCTCCTACGAGCAGTACTTC.

CDR3 in amino acids: CASSYSWGAQPQHF. CDR3 DNA sequence: TGTGCCAGCAGTTACTCCTGGGGAGCTCAGCCCCAGCATTTT. This chain links TRBV6-5 with TRBJ1-5, with D hard to call. This CDR3 contains 14 residues. Germline CDR1 is MNHEY and CDR2 is SVGAGI. The germline V and J ends were trimmed by 0 bases and 6 bases, with 9 bases remaining between them.

The V and J genes are TRBV4-1 and TRBJ1-5, with D unresolved. The CDR3 spans 15 residues. The ends were cut back, 0 bases at V and 7 bases at J, with 13 bases in the middle. The germline V gene encodes CDR1 MGHRA and CDR2 YSYEKL. The CDR3 DNA reads as TGCGCCAGCAGCCAAGAGTTATCAGTTCGACAGCCCCAGCATTTT. Translation: CASSQELSVRQPQHF.

The chain recombines TRBV10-2 with TRBJ2-2; 8 bases are shared with TRBD1. Losses at the gene ends were 8 bases for V and 4 bases for J; bases not matched to a gene: 3. There are 13 residues in the CDR3. The V gene's germline CDR1 is WSHSY and CDR2 SAAADI. DNA for the CDR3: TGCGCCAGCGGGACAGGCGTCACCGGGGAGCTGTTTTTT. This translates into CASGTGVTGELFF.

The J gene is TRBJ1-6, the V gene TRBV6-1; D is unclear. CDR1 MNHNS and CDR2 SASEGT come from the germline V gene. The CDR3 is made up of 13 amino acids. Trimming removed 6 bases at V and 9 bases at J, with 12 bases between. The CDR3 loop reads CASRSTVRSPLHF. DNA for the CDR3: TGTGCCAGCAGGTCAACTGTACGTTCACCCCTCCACTTT.

Notes on this clone: A read error may account for a junction end that differs from germline. The J gene is TRBJ1-6, the V gene TRBV13; TRBD1 agrees at 9 bases. This CDR3 contains 11 residues. CDR1 PRHDT and CDR2 FYEKMQ come from the germline V gene (reference sequence). CDR3 coding DNA: TGTGCCAGCAGCGAAGGACAGGGGAGATACTTT. Amino acids: CASSEGQGRYF.

This chain joins TRBV7-2 and TRBJ2-6; possibly TRBD2 for D (5 bases). Germline assignment: CDR1 SGHTA and CDR2 FQGNSA. V lost 8 bases to trimming and J lost 6 bases, with 20 bases between them. This CDR3 is 16 amino acids long. In nucleotides, the CDR3 is TGTGCCAGCGGGTCGGGGTTATCTCTGGCGGCCAACGTCCTGACTTTC. Protein product: CASGSGLSLAANVLTF.

The chain employs TRBV29-1 and TRBJ2-3; 13 bases fit TRBD2. The CDR3 length is 16 residues. J gave up 4 bases and V 3 bases, and 7 bases lay outside the gene matches. Germline-derived CDR1 and CDR2 are SQVTM and ANQGSEA. CDR3: CSVEGLAGPRADTQYF. CDR3 sequence (DNA): TGCAGCGTTGAGGGACTAGCGGGACCACGGGCAGATACGCAGTATTTT.